The 28 T cell receptor beta chains given below trace back to one sample, sequenced in a study of blood T cell repertoires in COVID-19. Sequenced by immunoSEQ multiplex PCR; TCRdb stores in-frame clones only, minus some. The sample carries tens of thousands of clones, around three quarters recorded once. Sequenced input: peripheral blood. The receptor source for this set is a woman in her 70s with acute or convalescent COVID-19.

This chain links TRBV5-1 with TRBJ1-2, with TRBD1 matching 7 bases. The V gene's germline CDR1 is SGHRS and CDR2 YFSETQ. The length of the CDR3 is 14 residues. V shed 3 bases, J shed 3 bases, and the junction held 5 bases outside the gene matches. The CDR3 region is CASSSAGTDYGYTF. In nucleotides, the CDR3 is TGCGCCAGCAGCTCCGCCGGGACAGACTATGGCTACACCTTC.

The V and J genes are TRBV9 and TRBJ2-3; TRBD2 matches at 10 bases. Per germline, CDR1 SGDLS and CDR2 YYNGEE. Losses at the gene ends were 2 bases for V and 3 bases for J; bases not matched to a gene: 9. The CDR3 sequence is 17 residues long. The CDR3 region has the DNA TGTGCCAGCAGCGTCCTTCCAGCGGGGGGGCGAACAGATACGCAGTATTTT. It yields the protein CASSVLPAGGRTDTQYF.

This clone has just one count. V and J are TRBV27 and TRBJ1-6; perhaps TRBD1 as D (5 bases). From germline, CDR1 is MNHEY and CDR2 SMNVEV (reference sequence). The CDR3 runs to 13 residues. V was shortened by 8 bases and J by 8 bases, with 13 bases between the two germline ends. CDR3 coding DNA: TGTGCCAGCCGCCGGGGGGTGGATTCACCCCTCCACTTT. The encoded protein is CASRRGVDSPLHF.

The chain links TRBV3-1 (or the pseudogene TRBV3-2) to TRBJ2-7; 10 bases match TRBD2. Germline CDR1 LGHDT, CDR2 YNNKEL (reference sequence). J was trimmed by 3 bases and V by 0 bases; bases with no gene match: 8. CDR3 length: 17 residues. CDR3 DNA sequence: TGTGCCAGCAGCCAAGAACGTGGGTTAGCGGGGGGCTACGAGCAGTACTTC. Its translation is CASSQERGLAGGYEQYF.

The chain uses TRBV24-1 and TRBJ1-5, with a tentative D call TRBD1 (6 bases). V lost 2 bases, J lost 6 bases, and 16 bases lay in between. CDR1 is KGHDR and CDR2 is SFDVKD in the germline V gene. CDR3 length: 16 residues. CDR3 coding DNA: TGTGCCACCAGTGATTCCTCAGAGGGGGGGCTTCAGCCCCAGCATTTT. Translation: CATSDSSEGGLQPQHF.

The CDR3 protein is CASSDLAGVNEQYF. The CDR3 DNA reads TGTGCCAGCAGCGACCTAGCGGGGGTTAACGAGCAGTACTTC. The chain has TRBV9 and TRBJ2-7; 10 positions agree with TRBD2. Germline V lookup: CDR1 SGDLS, CDR2 YYNGEE. Germline trimming cut 3 bases from V and 5 bases from J; bases unmatched to any gene: 5. The CDR3 is 14 residues long.

The chain carries TRBV7-3 and TRBJ2-1; 11 nucleotides line up with TRBD2. The CDR3 has 15 amino acids. J was trimmed by 4 bases and V by 5 bases; bases with no gene match: 4. Germline V gene lookup returns CDR1 SGHTA and CDR2 FQGTGA. CDR3 DNA sequence: TGTGCCAGCAGCCGCCTAGCGGGGGGATACAATGAGCAGTTCTTC. Protein product: CASSRLAGGYNEQFF.

The chain combines TRBV7-3 with TRBJ2-5, with TRBD2 matching over 12 bases. The J segment lost 5 bases and the V segment lost 5 bases, leaving 3 bases of the junction unmatched. The CDR3 is 14 amino acids. In germline, CDR1 is SGHTA, CDR2 FQGTGA. Here the CDR3 reads CASSRGLAGETQYF. Here the CDR3 DNA reads TGTGCCAGCAGCAGGGGACTAGCGGGCGAGACCCAGTACTTC.

This chain connects TRBV6-1 to TRBJ1-4; 7 bases align to TRBD1. Germline V gene data show CDR1 as MNHNS and CDR2 as SASEGT. With V trimmed by 6 bases and J by 5 bases, 9 bases remained unmatched. The length of the CDR3 is 15 residues. The DNA of the CDR3 is TGTGCCAGCAGCGACCGGGACAGAGTGAATGAAAAACTGTTTTTT. This sequence encodes CASSDRDRVNEKLFF.

The chain combines TRBV6-2 or TRBV6-3 with TRBJ1-1; 9 nucleotides line up with TRBD1. This CDR3 region has 12 residues. CDR1 and CDR2 (germline): MNHEY, SVGEGT. Germline trimming cut 5 bases from V and 12 bases from J; bases unmatched to any gene: 7. The CDR3: CASSTGTGISFF. CDR3 in DNA: TGTGCCAGCAGTACCGGGACAGGGATATCTTTCTTT.

This clone showed up just a few times. The V and J genes are TRBV10-2 and TRBJ2-3; TRBD2 might be the D (7 bases). This CDR3 is 13 amino acids long. Germline CDR1 WSHSY, CDR2 SAAADI. V lost 5 bases and J lost 6, with 12 bases in between. The CDR3 region has the DNA TGCGCCAGCAGTCGTGGGGGGGCTGATACGCAGTATTTT. Translated, it gives CASSRGGADTQYF.

This clone appeared once. J is TRBJ2-3 and V is TRBV7-9; tentative D call: TRBD2 (6 bases). The CDR3 is 14 amino acids. In germline, CDR1 is SEHNR, CDR2 FQNEAQ (reference sequence). With 1 base removed from V and 9 bases from J, the gap between germline ends came to 14 bases. The CDR3 DNA reads as TGTGCCAGCAGCTTAGGCCTCTCCCGGGGGACGCAGTATTTT. It translates to CASSLGLSRGTQYF.

The chain employs TRBV14 and TRBJ2-7, with 11 positions matching TRBD2. The CDR3 has 19 amino acids. V was clipped by 2 bases and J by 2 bases; unmatched bases: 14. CDR1 is SGHDN, CDR2 FVKESK, per germline. Here the CDR3 DNA reads TGTGCCAGCAGCCAATTCGCCTTCCGGGGACTAGCGGACCCCTACGAGCAGTACTTC. This gives the protein CASSQFAFRGLADPYEQYF.

The gene calls are TRBV6-1 and TRBJ2-7; possible D gene TRBD1, 6 bases. The ends were cut back, 3 bases at V and 4 bases at J, with 10 bases in the middle. Germline-derived CDR1 and CDR2 are MNHNS and SASEGT. The CDR3 loop spans 13 amino acids. CDR3 sequence (DNA): TGTGCCAGCAGTGAGGACAGAATTTACGAGCAGTACTTC. Amino acids: CASSEDRIYEQYF.

The chain has TRBV9 and TRBJ1-3, with 8 bases lining up with TRBD1. Trimming took 4 bases from V and 1 from J; bases not matched to a gene: 10. The CDR3 is 17 amino acids. Germline-derived CDR1 and CDR2 are SGDLS and YYNGEE. In DNA, the CDR3 is TGTGCCAGCAGCTCCCGAAGACAGGGGCCGTCTGGAAACACCATATATTTT. Translating gives CASSSRRQGPSGNTIYF.

The gene calls are TRBV18 and TRBJ1-2; D is possibly TRBD1 (6 bases). The length of the CDR3 is 18 residues. Per germline, CDR1 KGHSH and CDR2 LQKENI. Trimming pared 1 base from V and 3 bases from J, leaving 21 bases between. The CDR3 loop is CASSPLPPQGGGYYGYTF. The CDR3 coding sequence is TGTGCCAGCTCACCACTGCCGCCACAGGGAGGGGGATACTATGGCTACACCTTC.

The chain joins TRBV3-1 (or the pseudogene TRBV3-2) to TRBJ1-1, with 10 bases lining up with TRBD1. The CDR3 consists of 15 residues. J lost 4 bases, V lost 1 base, and 3 bases had no gene match. Germline loops: CDR1 LGHDT, CDR2 YNNKEL (reference sequence). The CDR3 is CASSQVGQGGTEAFF. In nucleotides, the CDR3 is TGTGCCAGCAGCCAAGTTGGACAGGGGGGCACTGAAGCTTTCTTT.

V gene TRBV19 combines with J gene TRBJ1-4, with 7 positions matching TRBD1. V shed 6 bases, J shed 6 bases, and the junction held 7 bases outside the gene matches. The CDR3 covers 14 residues. From germline, CDR1 is LNHDA and CDR2 SQIVND (reference sequence). The CDR3 reads CASSLGTEYEKLFF. The CDR3 DNA reads as TGTGCCAGTAGCCTCGGGACAGAATATGAAAAACTGTTTTTT.

This sequence joins TRBV7-2 and TRBJ2-1, with D unresolved. The length of the CDR3 is 15 residues. Trimming took 1 base from V and 5 from J, leaving 12 bases between them. Germline CDR1 SGHTA, CDR2 FQGNSA. CDR3 nucleotide sequence: TGTGCCAGCAGCTTAGATCCTGGGCTCCACAATGAGCAGTTCTTC. Amino acids: CASSLDPGLHNEQFF.

This rearrangement joins TRBV9 to TRBJ2-1; 13 nucleotides agree with TRBD2. Losses at the gene ends were 4 bases for V and 0 bases for J; bases not matched to a gene: 10. The CDR3 is 19 residues long. Germline loops: CDR1 SGDLS, CDR2 YYNGEE. The CDR3 bases are TGTGCCAGCAGCCCCCCGGGACTAGCGGGGTTGAGCTCCTACAATGAGCAGTTCTTC. This sequence encodes CASSPPGLAGLSSYNEQFF.

This clone appeared a single time. CDR3 region: CASILGLAGEAPSTDTQYF. CDR3 bases: TGTGCCAGCATCCTGGGACTAGCGGGAGAAGCTCCTAGCACAGATACGCAGTATTTT. This chain joins TRBV7-9 and TRBJ2-3, with 14 bases lining up with TRBD2. This CDR3 is built from 19 residues. Germline V CDR1 and CDR2: SEHNR, FQNEAQ (reference sequence). V was clipped by 7 bases and J by 0 bases; unmatched bases: 12.

The V gene is TRBV5-1, the J gene TRBJ1-2; D is perhaps TRBD1 (5 bases). The germline V and J ends were trimmed by 0 bases and 4 bases, with 19 bases remaining between them. This CDR3 is 17 amino acids long. Germline V gene sequence: CDR1 SGHRS, CDR2 YFSETQ. The DNA for the CDR3 is TGCGCCAGCAGCTTGGGTCTCCCTCTCACAGGCTCCTATGGCTACACCTTC. Protein product: CASSLGLPLTGSYGYTF.

This sequence joins TRBV5-1 and TRBJ1-2; 8 bases align to TRBD1. V was clipped by 6 bases and J by 0 bases; unmatched bases: 4. The CDR3 extends over 14 amino acids. Germline V CDR1 and CDR2: SGHRS, YFSETQ. The CDR3 spells CASTPTGANYGYTF. CDR3 DNA sequence: TGCGCCAGCACCCCGACAGGGGCTAACTATGGCTACACCTTC.

The rearrangement joins TRBV7-2 to TRBJ1-2; 8 nucleotides agree with TRBD1. The CDR3 is made up of 15 amino acids. Looked up from germline, CDR1 is SGHTA and CDR2 is FQGNSA. The V and J ends lost 2 bases and 8 bases, in that order; junction bases with no gene match: 10. CDR3: CASSLNRDRPEGYTF. As DNA, the CDR3 is TGTGCCAGCAGCTTAAATAGGGACAGGCCGGAGGGCTACACCTTC.

V is TRBV6-2 or TRBV6-3 and J is TRBJ1-5; D gene unclear. This CDR3 is built from 12 residues. The germline V and J ends were trimmed by 6 bases and 4 bases, with 7 bases remaining between them. Looked up from germline, CDR1 is MNHEY and CDR2 is SVGEGT. CDR3 sequence: CASSNLNQPQHF. The CDR3 coding sequence is TGTGCCAGCAGCAATCTGAATCAGCCCCAGCATTTT.

The rearrangement joins TRBV5-4 to TRBJ1-2; 10 bases fit TRBD1. Unmatched junction bases numbered 5, after V lost 4 bases and J lost 2 bases. The V gene's germline CDR1 is SGHNT and CDR2 YYREEE (reference sequence). This CDR3 comprises 15 residues. The DNA for the CDR3 is TGTGCCAGCAGCACGCCGGGACAGGGGAACTATGGCTACACCTTC. As protein: CASSTPGQGNYGYTF.

The chain is built from TRBV7-3 and TRBJ1-1; the D is unclear. With 0 bases removed from V and 1 base from J, the gap between germline ends came to 12 bases. The CDR3 extends over 16 amino acids. Germline V gene data show CDR1 as SGHTA and CDR2 as FQGTGA. The CDR3 nucleotides read TGTGCCAGCAGCTTAACCGCGGCGACCGGGAACACTGAAGCTTTCTTT. It encodes CASSLTAATGNTEAFF. Full variable domain (outside the CDR3, taken from reference TRBV7-3 and TRBJ1-1): GAGVSQTPSNKVTEKGKYVELRCDPISGHTALYWYRQSLGQGPEFLIYFQGTGAADDSGLPNDRFFAVRPEGSVSTLKIQRTERGDSAVYLCASSLTAATGNTEAFFGQGTRLTVV.

This chain uses TRBV3-1 (or the pseudogene TRBV3-2) with TRBJ1-2; 11 bases map to TRBD1. CDR1 LGHDT and CDR2 YNNKEL come from the germline V gene (reference sequence). This CDR3 has 15 amino acids. The ends lost 3 bases at V and 7 bases at J; junction bases unmatched: 7. CDR3 in amino acids: CASSHSDRGHFGYTF. CDR3 in DNA: TGTGCCAGCAGCCATTCGGACAGGGGGCATTTTGGCTACACCTTC.